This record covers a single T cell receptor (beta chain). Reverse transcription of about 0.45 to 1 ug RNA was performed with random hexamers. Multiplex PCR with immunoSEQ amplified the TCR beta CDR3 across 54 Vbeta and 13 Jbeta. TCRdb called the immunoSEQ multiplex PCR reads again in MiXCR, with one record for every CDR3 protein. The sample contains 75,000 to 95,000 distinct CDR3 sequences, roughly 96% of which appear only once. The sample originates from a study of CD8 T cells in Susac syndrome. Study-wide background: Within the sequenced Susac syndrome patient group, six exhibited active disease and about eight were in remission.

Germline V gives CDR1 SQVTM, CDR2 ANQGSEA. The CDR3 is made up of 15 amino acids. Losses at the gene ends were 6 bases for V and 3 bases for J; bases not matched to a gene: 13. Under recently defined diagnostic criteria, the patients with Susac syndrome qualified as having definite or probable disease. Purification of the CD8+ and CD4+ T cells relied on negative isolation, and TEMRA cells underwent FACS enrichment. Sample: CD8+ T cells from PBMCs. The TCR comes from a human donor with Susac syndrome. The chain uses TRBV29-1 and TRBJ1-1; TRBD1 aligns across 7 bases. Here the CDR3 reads CSVPTGLEGYTEAFF. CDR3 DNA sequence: TGCAGCGTCCCGACAGGGCTGGAGGGGTACACTGAAGCTTTCTTT.